Shown below are 8 T cell receptor beta chains from a single sample sequenced in a study of cytomegalovirus exposure and HLA in healthy donors. The PCR employed 60 Vbeta primers together with 13 Jbeta primers. The protocol was immunoSEQ multiplex PCR, while the TCRdb copy is restricted to in-frame clones and leaves out a portion. The table records 200,000 to 250,000 clones, roughly 79% of them present only once. Sequencing was performed on PBMCs. Receptors originate from a man in his late teens or twenties in good health and CMV-seronegative.

This clone was seen once. The V gene is TRBV4-3, the J gene TRBJ2-5; possible D gene TRBD2, 5 bases. CDR1 and CDR2 from the germline V gene are LGHNA and YSLEER. V lost 0 bases and J lost 3, with 8 bases in between. CDR3 length: 14 amino acids. CDR3 nucleotide sequence: TGCGCCAGCAGCCAAGAGGACGGGGAAGAGACCCAGTACTTC. The encoded protein is CASSQEDGEETQYF.

The rearrangement links TRBV10-3 to TRBJ1-1; 8 nucleotides match TRBD1. V lost 4 bases, J lost 4 bases, and 2 bases stayed unmatched. Germline lookup yields CDR1 ENHRY and CDR2 SYGVKD. The CDR3 is made up of 13 amino acids. Written as DNA, the CDR3 is TGTGCCATCAGTGTACAGGGGGGCACTGAAGCTTTCTTT. This codes for CAISVQGGTEAFF.

The genes are TRBV7-2 and TRBJ1-6, with D possibly matching TRBD1 (6 bases). Germline lookup yields CDR1 SGHTA and CDR2 FQGNSA. The CDR3 runs 14 residues. V dropped 4 bases and J dropped 5 bases, with 9 bases sitting between them. The CDR3 region is CASSSGQHNSPLHF. CDR3 in DNA: TGTGCCAGCAGCTCTGGACAGCATAATTCACCCCTCCACTTT.

V is TRBV28 and J is TRBJ1-5; possibly TRBD1 for D (6 bases). With 2 bases removed from V and 8 bases from J, the gap between germline ends came to 19 bases. The germline CDR1 and CDR2 sequences are MDHEN and SYDVKM. The CDR3 sequence is 16 residues long. Here the CDR3 DNA reads TGTGCCAGCAGTTTAGCCAATACAGGGTCGAAGAAGCCCCAGCATTTT. Encoded protein: CASSLANTGSKKPQHF. The full variable domain, completed using reference TRBV28 and TRBJ1-5, is DVKVTQSSRYLVKRTGEKVFLECVQDMDHENMFWYRQDPGLGLRLIYFSYDVKMKEKGDIPEGYSVSREKKERFSLILESASTNQTSMYLCASSLANTGSKKPQHFGDGTRLSIL.

V gene TRBV7-9 combines with J gene TRBJ1-2, with D possibly matching TRBD1 (5 bases). The V gene's germline CDR1 is SEHNR and CDR2 FQNEAQ (reference sequence). This CDR3 comprises 17 residues. The germline V and J ends were trimmed by 3 bases and 0 bases, with 17 bases remaining between them. The CDR3 loop reads CASSFGSRGEANYGYTF. CDR3 bases: TGTGCCAGCAGCTTTGGAAGTCGGGGGGAAGCTAACTATGGCTACACCTTC. Supplemented by reference TRBV7-9 and TRBJ1-2, the full variable domain reads DTGVSQNPRHKITKRGQNVTFRCDPISEHNRLYWYRQTLGQGPEFLTYFQNEAQLEKSRLLSDRFSAERPKGSFSTLEIQRTEQGDSAMYLCASSFGSRGEANYGYTFGSGTRLTVV.

The chain links TRBV10-3 to TRBJ2-3, with D possibly matching TRBD2 (5 bases). Germline CDR1 is ENHRY and CDR2 is SYGVKD. The V and J ends lost 8 bases and 10 bases respectively, with 16 bases between them. The CDR3 covers 12 residues. CDR3 DNA sequence: TGTGCCATCGGAAACGGGAATCAGGCGCAGTATTTT. Translating gives CAIGNGNQAQYF.

V usage is TRBV7-2 and J usage is TRBJ1-2; D gene uncertain. Trimming shortened V by 4 bases and J by 6 bases, and 18 bases separated the two germline ends. Germline-derived CDR1 and CDR2 are SGHTA and FQGNSA. The length of the CDR3 is 15 residues. The CDR3, as DNA: TGTGCCAGCAGCTCTACGTTTAACTTGGGAGATGGCTACACCTTC. Translating it yields CASSSTFNLGDGYTF. Looking up the rest from reference TRBV7-2 and TRBJ1-2 gives the full variable domain: GAGVSQSPSNKVTEKGKDVELRCDPISGHTALYWYRQSLGQGLEFLIYFQGNSAPDKSGLPSDRFSAERTGGSVSTLTIQRTQQEDSAVYLCASSSTFNLGDGYTFGSGTRLTVV.

The V call is TRBV9, the J call TRBJ2-1, with D hard to call. Germline V gene lookup returns CDR1 SGDLS and CDR2 YYNGEE. This CDR3 has 13 amino acids. V shed 4 bases and J shed 5 bases, with 10 bases lying between them. The CDR3 is CASSKEHNNEQFF. CDR3 sequence (DNA): TGTGCCAGCAGCAAAGAACATAACAATGAGCAGTTCTTC.